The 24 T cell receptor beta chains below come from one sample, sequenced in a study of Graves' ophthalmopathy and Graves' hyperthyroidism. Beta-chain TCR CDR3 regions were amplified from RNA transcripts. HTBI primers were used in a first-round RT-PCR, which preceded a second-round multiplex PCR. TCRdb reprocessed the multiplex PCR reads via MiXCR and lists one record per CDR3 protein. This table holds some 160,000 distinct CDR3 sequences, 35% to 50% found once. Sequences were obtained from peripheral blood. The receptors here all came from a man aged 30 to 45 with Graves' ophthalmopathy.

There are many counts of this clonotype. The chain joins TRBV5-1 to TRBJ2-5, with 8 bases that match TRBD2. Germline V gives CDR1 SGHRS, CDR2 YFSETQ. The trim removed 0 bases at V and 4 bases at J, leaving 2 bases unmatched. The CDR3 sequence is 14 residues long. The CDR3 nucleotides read TGCGCCAGCAGCTTGGCGAGCGGGGGAGAGACCCAGTACTTC. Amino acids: CASSLASGGETQYF.

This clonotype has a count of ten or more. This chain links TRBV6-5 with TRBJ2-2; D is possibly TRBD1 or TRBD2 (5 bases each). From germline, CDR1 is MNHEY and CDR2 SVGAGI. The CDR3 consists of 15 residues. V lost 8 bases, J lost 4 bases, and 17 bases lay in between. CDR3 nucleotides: TGTGCCAGCGGGGGATCGCAGTGGGGCACCGGGGAGCTGTTTTTT. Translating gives CASGGSQWGTGELFF.

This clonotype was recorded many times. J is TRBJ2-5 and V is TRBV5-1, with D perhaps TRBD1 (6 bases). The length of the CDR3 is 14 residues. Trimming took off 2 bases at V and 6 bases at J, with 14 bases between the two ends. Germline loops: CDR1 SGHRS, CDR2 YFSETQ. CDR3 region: CASSFGQQGQTQYF. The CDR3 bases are TGCGCCAGCAGCTTCGGACAGCAGGGGCAGACCCAGTACTTC.

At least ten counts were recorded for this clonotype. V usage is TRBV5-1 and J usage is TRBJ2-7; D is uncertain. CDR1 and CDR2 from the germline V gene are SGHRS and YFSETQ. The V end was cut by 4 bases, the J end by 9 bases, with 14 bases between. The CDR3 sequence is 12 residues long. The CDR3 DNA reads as TGCGCCAGCAGCGCGGACGGCTCTAGGCAGTACTTC. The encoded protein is CASSADGSRQYF.

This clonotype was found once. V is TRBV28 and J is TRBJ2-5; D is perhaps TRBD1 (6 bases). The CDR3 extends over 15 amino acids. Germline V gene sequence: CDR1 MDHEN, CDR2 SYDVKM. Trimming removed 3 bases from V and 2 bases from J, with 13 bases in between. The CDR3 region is CASSFQGSGQETQYF. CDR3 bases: TGTGCCAGCAGTTTCCAGGGGTCCGGGCAAGAGACCCAGTACTTC.

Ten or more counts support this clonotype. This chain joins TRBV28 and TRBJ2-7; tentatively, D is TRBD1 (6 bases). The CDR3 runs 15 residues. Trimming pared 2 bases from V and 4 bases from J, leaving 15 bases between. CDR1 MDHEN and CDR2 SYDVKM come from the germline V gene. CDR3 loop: CASSLTGTTGYEQYF. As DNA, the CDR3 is TGTGCCAGCAGTTTAACCGGGACAACGGGATACGAGCAGTACTTC.

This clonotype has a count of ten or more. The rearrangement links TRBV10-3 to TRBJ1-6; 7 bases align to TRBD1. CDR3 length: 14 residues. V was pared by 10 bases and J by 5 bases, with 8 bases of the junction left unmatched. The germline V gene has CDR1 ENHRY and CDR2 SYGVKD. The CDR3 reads CATRGQPNNSPLHF. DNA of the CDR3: TGTGCCACGAGGGGACAGCCAAATAATTCACCCCTCCACTTT.

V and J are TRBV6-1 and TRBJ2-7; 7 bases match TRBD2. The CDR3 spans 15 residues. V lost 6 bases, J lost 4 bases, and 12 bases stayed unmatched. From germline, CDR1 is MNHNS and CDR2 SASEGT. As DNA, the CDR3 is TGTGCCAGCAGGCCTACTAGCGCCGGATATTACGAGCAGTACTTC. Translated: CASRPTSAGYYEQYF.

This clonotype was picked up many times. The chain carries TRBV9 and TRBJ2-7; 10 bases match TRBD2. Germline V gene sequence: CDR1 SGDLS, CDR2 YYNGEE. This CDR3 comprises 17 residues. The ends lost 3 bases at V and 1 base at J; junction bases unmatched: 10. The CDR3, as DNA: TGTGCCAGCAGCGCCCGGCATAGCGGGAGGTATTCCTACGAGCAGTACTTC. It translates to CASSARHSGRYSYEQYF.

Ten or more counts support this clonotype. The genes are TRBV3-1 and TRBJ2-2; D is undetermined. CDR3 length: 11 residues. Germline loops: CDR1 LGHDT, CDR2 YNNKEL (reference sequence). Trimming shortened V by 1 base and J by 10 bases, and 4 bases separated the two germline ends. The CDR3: CASSQAKELFF. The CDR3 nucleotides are TGTGCCAGCAGCCAAGCCAAGGAGCTGTTTTTT.

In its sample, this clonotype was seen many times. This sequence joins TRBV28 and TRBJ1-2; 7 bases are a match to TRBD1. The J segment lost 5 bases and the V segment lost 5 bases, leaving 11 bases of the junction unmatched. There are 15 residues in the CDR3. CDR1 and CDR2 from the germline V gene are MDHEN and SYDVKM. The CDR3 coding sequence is TGTGCCAGCAGTCTGGCAGACAGGGCCAGATATGGCTACACCTTC. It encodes CASSLADRARYGYTF.

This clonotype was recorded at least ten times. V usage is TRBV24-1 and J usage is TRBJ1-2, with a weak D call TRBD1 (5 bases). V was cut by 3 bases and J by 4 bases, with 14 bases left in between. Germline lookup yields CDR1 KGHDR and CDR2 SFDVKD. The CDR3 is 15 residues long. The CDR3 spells CATSDTSGTSYGYTF. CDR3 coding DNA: TGTGCCACCAGTGATACATCCGGGACGTCCTATGGCTACACCTTC.

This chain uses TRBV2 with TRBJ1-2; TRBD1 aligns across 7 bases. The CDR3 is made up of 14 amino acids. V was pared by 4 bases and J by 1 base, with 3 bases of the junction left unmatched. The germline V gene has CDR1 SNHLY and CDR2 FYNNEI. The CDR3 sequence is CASSGDSLNYGYTF. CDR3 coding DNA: TGTGCCAGCAGTGGGGACAGCCTTAACTATGGCTACACCTTC.

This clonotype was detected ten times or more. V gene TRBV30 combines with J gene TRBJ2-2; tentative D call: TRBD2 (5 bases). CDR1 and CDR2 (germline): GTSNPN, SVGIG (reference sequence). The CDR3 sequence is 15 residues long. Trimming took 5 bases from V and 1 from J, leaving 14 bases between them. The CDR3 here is CAWRGLRQNTGELFF. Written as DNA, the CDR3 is TGTGCCTGGCGCGGGTTGCGGCAGAACACCGGGGAGCTGTTTTTT.

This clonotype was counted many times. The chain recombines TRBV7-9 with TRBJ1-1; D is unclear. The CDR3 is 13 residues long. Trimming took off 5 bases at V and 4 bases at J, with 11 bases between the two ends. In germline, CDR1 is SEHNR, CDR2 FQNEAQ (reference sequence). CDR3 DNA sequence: TGTGCCAGCAGCCAGACCCCACCCACTGAAGCTTTCTTT. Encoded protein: CASSQTPPTEAFF.

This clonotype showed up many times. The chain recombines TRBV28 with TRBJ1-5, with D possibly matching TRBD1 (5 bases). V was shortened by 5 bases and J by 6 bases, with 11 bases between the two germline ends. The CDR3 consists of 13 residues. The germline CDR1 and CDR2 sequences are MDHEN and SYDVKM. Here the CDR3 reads CASSQGSRQPQHF. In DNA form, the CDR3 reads TGTGCCAGCAGTCAGGGTAGTCGTCAGCCCCAGCATTTT.

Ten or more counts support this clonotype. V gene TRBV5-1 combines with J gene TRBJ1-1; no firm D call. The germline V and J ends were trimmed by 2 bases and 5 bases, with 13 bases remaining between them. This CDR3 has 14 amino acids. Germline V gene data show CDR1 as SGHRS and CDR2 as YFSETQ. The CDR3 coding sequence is TGCGCCAGCAGCTTCGGGGATCTCTGGACTGAAGCTTTCTTT. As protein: CASSFGDLWTEAFF.

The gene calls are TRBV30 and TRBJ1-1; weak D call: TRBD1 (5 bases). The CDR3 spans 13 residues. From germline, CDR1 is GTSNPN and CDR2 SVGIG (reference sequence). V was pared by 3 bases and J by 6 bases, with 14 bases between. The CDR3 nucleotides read TGTGCCTGGAGCCCCCGGGGGTGGGCTGAAGCTTTCTTT. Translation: CAWSPRGWAEAFF.

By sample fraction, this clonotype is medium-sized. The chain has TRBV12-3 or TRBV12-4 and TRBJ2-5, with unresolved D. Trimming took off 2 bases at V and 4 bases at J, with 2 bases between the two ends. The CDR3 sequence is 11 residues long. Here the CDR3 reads CASSLRETQYF. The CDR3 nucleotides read TGTGCCAGCAGTTTAAGAGAGACCCAGTACTTC.

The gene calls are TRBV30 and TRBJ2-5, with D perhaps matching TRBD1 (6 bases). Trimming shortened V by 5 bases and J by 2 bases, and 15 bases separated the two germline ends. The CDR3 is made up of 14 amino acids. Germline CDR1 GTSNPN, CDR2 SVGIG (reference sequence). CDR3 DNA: TGTGCCTGGGGAACGGGGACAACGCAAGAGACCCAGTACTTC. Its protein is CAWGTGTTQETQYF.

The CDR3: CSVEYRTEETQYF. DNA of the CDR3: TGCAGCGTTGAATACAGGACAGAAGAGACCCAGTACTTC. The chain combines TRBV29-1 with TRBJ2-5; D might be TRBD1 (6 bases). Trimming took off 2 bases at V and 3 bases at J, with 10 bases between the two ends. The germline V gene has CDR1 SQVTM and CDR2 ANQGSEA. The CDR3 loop spans 13 amino acids.

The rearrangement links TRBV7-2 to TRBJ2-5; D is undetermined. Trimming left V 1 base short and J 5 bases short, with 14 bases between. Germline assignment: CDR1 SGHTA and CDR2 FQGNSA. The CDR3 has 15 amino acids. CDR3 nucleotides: TGTGCCAGCAGCTTAGGTTTGTTAGCTCCCGAGACCCAGTACTTC. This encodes CASSLGLLAPETQYF.

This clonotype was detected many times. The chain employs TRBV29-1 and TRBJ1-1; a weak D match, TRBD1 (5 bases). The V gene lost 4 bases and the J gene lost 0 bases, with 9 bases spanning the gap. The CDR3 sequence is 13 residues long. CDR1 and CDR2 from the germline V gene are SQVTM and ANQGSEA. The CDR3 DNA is TGCAGCGTTGTGGAGGACATGAACACTGAAGCTTTCTTT. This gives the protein CSVVEDMNTEAFF.

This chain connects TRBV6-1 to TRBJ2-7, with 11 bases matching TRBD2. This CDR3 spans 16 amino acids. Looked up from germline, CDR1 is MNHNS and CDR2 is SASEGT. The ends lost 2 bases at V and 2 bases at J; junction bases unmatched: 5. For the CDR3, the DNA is TGTGCCAGCAGTGAACTAGCGGGAGGAATGGCCTACGAGCAGTACTTC. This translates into CASSELAGGMAYEQYF.